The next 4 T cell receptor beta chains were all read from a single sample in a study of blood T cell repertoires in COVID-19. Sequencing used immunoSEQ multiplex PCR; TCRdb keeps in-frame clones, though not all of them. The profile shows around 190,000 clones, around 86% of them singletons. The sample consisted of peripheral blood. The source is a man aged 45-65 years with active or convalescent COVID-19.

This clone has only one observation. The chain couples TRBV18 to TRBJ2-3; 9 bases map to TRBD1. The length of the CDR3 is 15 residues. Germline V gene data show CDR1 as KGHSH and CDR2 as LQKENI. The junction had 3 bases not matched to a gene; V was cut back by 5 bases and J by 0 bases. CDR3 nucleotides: TGTGCCAGCTCAGGACAGGGGACCAGCACAGATACGCAGTATTTT. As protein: CASSGQGTSTDTQYF.

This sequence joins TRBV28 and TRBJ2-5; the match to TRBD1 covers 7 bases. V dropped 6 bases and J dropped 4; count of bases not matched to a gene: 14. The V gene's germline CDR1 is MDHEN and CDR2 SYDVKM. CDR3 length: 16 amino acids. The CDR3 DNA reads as TGTGCCAGCAGACCGGGACAGCACTCCCGGGGAGAGACCCAGTACTTC. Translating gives CASRPGQHSRGETQYF.

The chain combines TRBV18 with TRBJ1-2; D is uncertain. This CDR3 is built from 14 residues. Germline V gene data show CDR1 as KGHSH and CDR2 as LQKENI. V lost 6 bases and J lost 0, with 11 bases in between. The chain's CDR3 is CASSQTRANYGYTF. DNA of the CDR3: TGTGCCAGCTCCCAAACCCGAGCTAACTATGGCTACACCTTC.

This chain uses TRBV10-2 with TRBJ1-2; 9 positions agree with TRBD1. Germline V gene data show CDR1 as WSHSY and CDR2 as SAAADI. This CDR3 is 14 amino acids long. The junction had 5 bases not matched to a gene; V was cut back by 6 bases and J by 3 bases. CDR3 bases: TGCGCCAGCAGCGGACAGGGGACCTACTATGGCTACACCTTC. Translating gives CASSGQGTYYGYTF.